Sequencing of this T cell receptor beta chain was carried out in a study of cytomegalovirus exposure and HLA in healthy donors. The PCR employed 60 Vbeta primers together with 13 Jbeta primers. TCRdb keeps only in-frame clones here, not all; method: immunoSEQ multiplex PCR. The sample carries hundreds of thousands of clones, about 75% recorded once. The CDR3 sequence is 14 residues long. CDR1 and CDR2 (germline): SGHKS, YYEKEE (reference sequence). V lost 2 bases, J lost 3 bases, and 3 bases stayed unmatched. The chain couples TRBV5-5 to TRBJ1-1; 8 bases are a match to TRBD1. The clonotype was recovered from a man between 18 and 35 years old in good health and CMV-seronegative. Sequenced input: PBMCs. The CDR3 region has the DNA TGTGCCAGCAGCTTACAGGGGGGTGACACTGAAGCTTTCTTT. It translates to CASSLQGGDTEAFF.